Shown below are 27 T cell receptor beta chains from a single sample sequenced in a study of blood T cells in healthy people across ages. Primers used in a second PCR of about 7 to 12 cycles were a sample-barcoded 5' primer and a J-beta primer mix. A single record per CDR3 protein comes from TCRdb applying MiXCR to the 5' RACE reads. The sample lists nearly 1 million distinct CDR3 sequences, just over 50% occurring once. The specimen sequenced was blood. These receptor sequences come from a woman aged 55-70 years in good health.

The rearrangement links TRBV4-3 to TRBJ2-7, with a possible D match to TRBD2 (6 bases). With 1 base removed from V and 2 bases from J, the gap between germline ends came to 18 bases. Germline V gene sequence: CDR1 LGHNA, CDR2 YSLEER. The CDR3 sequence is 17 residues long. This CDR3 is CASSQGFRETVTYEQYF. In DNA, the CDR3 is TGCGCCAGCAGCCAAGGGTTCCGGGAGACTGTAACCTACGAGCAGTACTTC.

This clonotype was detected once. The chain has TRBV10-3 and TRBJ2-7; 8 nucleotides match TRBD1. CDR1 is ENHRY, CDR2 SYGVKD, per germline. The CDR3 extends over 17 amino acids. V lost 0 bases, J lost 2 bases, and 9 bases stayed unmatched. The DNA for the CDR3 is TGTGCCATCAGTGAGTCCGAGGAAGGACAGGGCACCTACGAGCAGTACTTC. Its translation is CAISESEEGQGTYEQYF.

The CDR3 DNA follows: TGCGCCAGCAGCTTGGTATGGGGCCCTACCTTGCCTTACGAGCAGTACTTC. Its protein is CASSLVWGPTLPYEQYF. This rearrangement joins TRBV5-1 to TRBJ2-5; a possible D gene is TRBD1 (5 bases). The J call may not be correct, given that the DNA end is closer to TRBJ2-7. The CDR3 is 17 amino acids. The germline V gene has CDR1 SGHRS and CDR2 YFSETQ.

The chain combines TRBV27 with TRBJ2-4, with D possibly being TRBD1 or TRBD2 (6 bases each). Matching the DNA end better, TRBJ2-7 makes the J call doubtful. Germline V CDR1 and CDR2: MNHEY, SMNVEV (reference sequence). The CDR3 is 15 amino acids. The CDR3 sequence is CASSSRGLPTNEQYF. In DNA, the CDR3 is TGTGCCAGCAGTTCCAGGGGACTGCCAACGAACGAGCAGTACTTC.

Turning to this clonotype: A clone one base away is much larger, so this may be a read error. The J gene is TRBJ1-4, the V gene TRBV7-9; 8 bases map to TRBD1. The junction had 6 bases not matched to a gene; V was cut back by 6 bases and J by 3 bases. This CDR3 has 15 residues. The germline V gene encodes CDR1 SEHNR and CDR2 FQNEAQ (reference sequence). DNA of the CDR3: TGTGCCAGCAGAGTCCAGGGGGCTGCTAATGAAAAACTGTTTTTT. This encodes CASRVQGAANEKLFF.

This chain joins TRBV7-8 and TRBJ2-4; D gene unclear. V lost 3 bases to trimming and J lost 0 bases, with 6 bases between them. The CDR3 is made up of 14 amino acids. CDR1 and CDR2 from the germline V gene are SGHVS and FQNEAQ. In nucleotides, the CDR3 is TGTGCCAGCAGCTTCGAACTAGCCAAAAACATTCAGTACTTC. It yields the protein CASSFELAKNIQYF.

This rearrangement joins TRBV20-1 to TRBJ2-3; 7 positions match TRBD2. Looked up from germline, CDR1 is DFQATT and CDR2 is SNEGSKA (reference sequence). The CDR3 consists of 12 residues. The trim removed 5 bases at V and 6 bases at J, leaving 5 bases unmatched. CDR3 region: CSAPPGGDTQYF. The CDR3 DNA follows: TGCAGTGCTCCCCCCGGGGGGGATACGCAGTATTTT.

The V gene is TRBV7-9, the J gene TRBJ2-6, with D maybe TRBD2 (5 bases). V dropped 7 bases and J dropped 0 bases, with 13 bases sitting between them. The CDR3 has 16 amino acids. Germline lookup yields CDR1 SEHNR and CDR2 FQNEAQ (reference sequence). The CDR3 sequence: CASMPVGSSGANVLTF. CDR3 bases: TGTGCCAGCATGCCAGTTGGGAGCTCTGGGGCCAACGTCCTGACTTTC.

The rearrangement uses TRBV7-2 and TRBJ2-1, with 8 bases aligning to TRBD2. The DNA end is more similar to TRBJ2-7, so the J call may be wrong. The CDR3 loop spans 14 amino acids. In germline, CDR1 is SGHTA, CDR2 FQGNSA. CDR3 loop: CASGGRRHSNEQYF. In DNA, the CDR3 is TGTGCCAGCGGCGGGAGGCGTCATAGCAATGAGCAGTACTTC.

Only a few counts were recorded for this clonotype. The rearrangement links TRBV10-3 to TRBJ2-3; 14 bases line up with TRBD2. Germline loops: CDR1 ENHRY, CDR2 SYGVKD. J gave up 3 bases and V 6 bases, and 5 bases lay outside the gene matches. CDR3 length: 16 amino acids. The CDR3 nucleotides read TGTGCCATCAGCGAGGGACTAGCGGGAGTAACAGATACGCAGTATTTT. This encodes CAISEGLAGVTDTQYF.

The chain couples TRBV7-9 to TRBJ1-2, with 7 bases fitting TRBD1. The junction had 4 bases not matched to a gene; V was cut back by 1 base and J by 2 bases. The CDR3 covers 15 residues. Germline-derived CDR1 and CDR2 are SEHNR and FQNEAQ (reference sequence). The CDR3 protein is CASSLEGDRNYGYTF. In DNA, the CDR3 is TGTGCCAGCAGCTTAGAAGGGGACAGAAACTATGGCTACACCTTC.

This clonotype has only a few counts. The rearrangement links TRBV7-2 to TRBJ2-1, with D possibly matching TRBD1 (6 bases). Germline V gene data show CDR1 as SGHTA and CDR2 as FQGNSA. V was shortened by 2 bases and J by 8 bases, with 13 bases between the two germline ends. CDR3 length: 14 amino acids. CDR3 sequence reads: CASSLRGTTDEQFF. The CDR3 bases are TGTGCCAGCAGCTTAAGGGGGACCACCGATGAGCAGTTCTTC.

The chain recombines TRBV20-1 with TRBJ1-6; 8 bases are a match to TRBD1. With V trimmed by 4 bases and J by 7 bases, 6 bases remained unmatched. CDR1 and CDR2 (germline): DFQATT, SNEGSKA (reference sequence). The CDR3 length is 14 residues. The CDR3 nucleotides are TGCAGTGCTACCCGACAGGGGCCGAATTCACCCCTCCACTTT. Its translation is CSATRQGPNSPLHF.

This clonotype was counted only a few times. V gene TRBV2 combines with J gene TRBJ2-7; 10 positions match TRBD2. After removal of 5 bases from V and 6 bases from J, the junction contained 7 bases not matched to a gene. CDR1 is SNHLY, CDR2 FYNNEI, per germline. The CDR3 loop spans 14 amino acids. The CDR3 sequence is CASSFSGRRTEQYF. The CDR3 DNA follows: TGTGCCAGCAGTTTTAGCGGGAGGAGAACCGAGCAGTACTTC.

This clonotype has only a few counts. The chain is built from TRBV20-1 and TRBJ2-1; D gene ambiguous. Trimming took off 2 bases at V and 9 bases at J, with 5 bases between the two ends. CDR1 DFQATT and CDR2 SNEGSKA come from the germline V gene (reference sequence). This CDR3 spans 10 amino acids. The CDR3 nucleotides are TGCAGTGCTAGACTTCGTGAGCAGTTCTTC. Its translation is CSARLREQFF.

The J gene is TRBJ2-7, the V gene TRBV15; D may be TRBD1 (6 bases). V lost 0 bases and J 4 bases, leaving 13 bases between the germline ends. CDR3 size: 15 residues. In germline, CDR1 is LNHNV, CDR2 YYDKDF (reference sequence). In nucleotides, the CDR3 is TGTGCCACCAGCAGAGATATCAGGGGTGGGTACGAGCAGTACTTC. Its protein is CATSRDIRGGYEQYF.

The V call is TRBV7-8, the J call TRBJ2-5; 7 positions agree with TRBD2. The J call may be faulty, since TRBJ2-7 better matches the DNA end. Germline V CDR1 and CDR2: SGHVS, FQNEAQ. The CDR3 is 15 residues long. The CDR3 DNA reads TGTGCCAGCAGCCTCAAAACCGGGACTAACTACGAGCAGTACTTC. Its protein is CASSLKTGTNYEQYF.

The chain combines TRBV29-1 with TRBJ2-3, with D tentatively TRBD2 (5 bases). This CDR3 contains 16 residues. V was shortened by 6 bases and J by 0 bases, with 19 bases between the two germline ends. Germline values: CDR1 SQVTM, CDR2 ANQGSEA. The DNA of the CDR3 is TGCAGCGTGACGACTTTGAGCGGACCTAGCACAGATACGCAGTATTTT. Protein product: CSVTTLSGPSTDTQYF.

V and J are TRBV29-1 and TRBJ2-2; D is undetermined. There are 12 residues in the CDR3. Germline V lookup: CDR1 SQVTM, CDR2 ANQGSEA. The DNA of the CDR3 is TGCAGTGCCCGGTCTTACACCGGGGAGCTGTTTTTT. Translated, it gives CSARSYTGELFF.

This clonotype was counted at least ten times. The rearrangement joins TRBV5-5 to TRBJ2-3, with 8 bases fitting TRBD2. J was trimmed by 4 bases and V by 1 base; bases with no gene match: 5. Looked up from germline, CDR1 is SGHKS and CDR2 is YYEKEE (reference sequence). The length of the CDR3 is 15 residues. This CDR3 reads CASSLTGGPADTQYF. Here the CDR3 DNA reads TGTGCCAGCAGCTTGACGGGAGGGCCCGCAGATACGCAGTATTTT. Together with reference TRBV5-5 and TRBJ2-3, the CDR3 gives the full variable domain: DAGVTQSPTHLIKTRGQQVTLRCSPISGHKSVSWYQQVLGQGPQFIFQYYEKEERGRGNFPDRFSARQFPNYSSELNVNALLLGDSALYLCASSLTGGPADTQYFGPGTRLTVL.

Remarks on this clonotype: This sequence may be a read error, since a much larger clone differs from it by one base. The CDR3 protein is CASGVEGAETQYF. DNA for the CDR3: TGTGCCAGCGGCGTAGAAGGGGCAGAGACCCAGTACTTC. The chain combines TRBV9 with TRBJ2-7, with a tentative D call TRBD1 (5 bases). The DNA end lines up better with TRBJ2-5; the J call may be wrong. The CDR3 is made up of 13 amino acids. The V gene's germline CDR1 is SGDLS and CDR2 YYNGEE.

Points on this clonotype: One end of the junction is discordant with germline, which a read error may explain. The V and J genes are TRBV7-9 and TRBJ2-7; 10 nucleotides match TRBD2. The V gene's germline CDR1 is SEHNR and CDR2 FQNEAQ (reference sequence). The CDR3 is 19 amino acids. The CDR3 is CASGLGVKGLAGAFYEQYF. CDR3 DNA sequence: TGTGCCAGCGGCTTAGGTGTTAAGGGGCTAGCGGGAGCTTTCTACGAGCAGTACTTC. The whole variable domain, filled in from reference TRBV7-9 and TRBJ2-7, reads DTGVSQNPRHKITKRGQNVTFRCDPISEHNRLYWYRQTLGQGPEFLTYFQNEAQLEKSRLLSDRFSAERPKGSFSTLEIQRTEQGDSAMYLCASGLGVKGLAGAFYEQYFGPGTRLTVT.

In this sample, this clonotype turned up a few times. As DNA, the CDR3 is TGTGCCAGCAGCCCCGCTAGGAGGAGCTCCTACGAGCAGTACTTC. The encoded protein is CASSPARRSSYEQYF. The chain is built from TRBV12-3 or TRBV12-4 and TRBJ2-7; maybe TRBD2 (5 bases). This CDR3 spans 15 amino acids. The V end lost 6 bases, the J end lost 0 bases, and 15 bases lay between the germline ends.

The sample holds a few counts of this clonotype. The chain uses TRBV18 and TRBJ2-3, with D hard to call. Per the germline V gene, CDR1 is KGHSH and CDR2 is LQKENI. Trimming left V 6 bases short and J 5 bases short, with 21 bases between. The CDR3 contains 16 residues. The CDR3 DNA sequence: TGTGCCAGCTCTTTCGCGGCCCCAACCCAGCGAGATACGCAGTATTTT. Its translation is CASSFAAPTQRDTQYF.

This clonotype was detected a few times. V gene TRBV25-1 combines with J gene TRBJ2-7; 7 bases line up with TRBD2. V shed 7 bases, J shed 3 bases, and the junction held 6 bases outside the gene matches. The CDR3 contains 13 residues. Germline values: CDR1 MGHDK, CDR2 SYGVNS. The CDR3 DNA is TGTGCCAGCACTACGGGACTACTCTACGAGCAGTACTTC. This sequence encodes CASTTGLLYEQYF.

This clonotype appeared a few times. The chain links TRBV12-3 or TRBV12-4 to TRBJ2-7; D remains ambiguous. V was pared by 5 bases and J by 8 bases, with 10 bases between. The CDR3 has 11 amino acids. In nucleotides, the CDR3 is TGTGCCAGCAGTCCAGGATTCCAGCAGTACTTC. This codes for CASSPGFQQYF.

The chain has TRBV7-2 and TRBJ2-7, with 8 bases matching TRBD1. Germline V lookup: CDR1 SGHTA, CDR2 FQGNSA. V was pared by 5 bases and J by 4 bases, with 7 bases of the junction left unmatched. The CDR3 loop spans 14 amino acids. The CDR3: CASSTTGGQYEQYF. The CDR3 DNA reads as TGTGCCAGCAGCACAACAGGGGGTCAGTACGAGCAGTACTTC.